The clone carrying this T cell receptor beta chain was seen at least ten times. The data were taken from a study of identical twins. The V end lost 3 bases, the J end lost 4 bases, and 11 bases lay between the germline ends. Germline-derived CDR1 and CDR2 are SGDLS and YYNGEE. The CDR3 contains 14 residues. Template switching introduced a universal primer site, and the cDNA bore unique molecular identifiers. TCRdb itself ran the 5' RACE reads through MiXCR, one entry per CDR3 protein. The sample shows roughly 280,000 distinct CDR3 sequences, roughly 9.8% of them seen only once. These data were also filed under a second study, of yellow fever vaccine responses in identical twins.

V usage is TRBV9 and J usage is TRBJ2-1; D gene unclear. Sequencing input: CD8+ T cells sorted from blood. This TCR derives from a woman between 18 and 29 years old in good health. In nucleotides, the CDR3 is TGTGCCAGCAGCGCCGACGAAATGTACAATGAGCAGTTCTTC. It codes for CASSADEMYNEQFF.